This record looks at one T cell receptor (beta chain) sequence and its context. Its antigen is not known. One end of the junction fails to match germline, which may point to a read error. This PCR relied on a set of 60 Vbeta primers and 13 Jbeta primers. Sequenced by immunoSEQ multiplex PCR; TCRdb stores in-frame clones only, minus some. The table lists some 76,000 clones, under 80% of them singletons. This sample is drawn from a study of cytomegalovirus exposure and HLA in healthy donors. Germline values: CDR1 SEHNR, CDR2 FQNEAQ (reference sequence). The CDR3 is 16 amino acids. Study-level points and caveats: Near-uniform donor sequencing depth was presumed by presence/absence analyses. Sequence variants that were highly shared formed a cluster that was likely a sequencing artifact.

The rearrangement links TRBV7-9 to TRBJ2-1; D is possibly TRBD2 (7 bases). The source material was PBMCs. This TCR was sampled from a man between 60 and 75 years old in good health and CMV-seropositive. In nucleotides, the CDR3 is TGTTCCAGCAGCTCGACCCGGACTAGACAGGAAATTGAGCAGTTCTTC. This codes for CSSSSTRTRQEIEQFF.